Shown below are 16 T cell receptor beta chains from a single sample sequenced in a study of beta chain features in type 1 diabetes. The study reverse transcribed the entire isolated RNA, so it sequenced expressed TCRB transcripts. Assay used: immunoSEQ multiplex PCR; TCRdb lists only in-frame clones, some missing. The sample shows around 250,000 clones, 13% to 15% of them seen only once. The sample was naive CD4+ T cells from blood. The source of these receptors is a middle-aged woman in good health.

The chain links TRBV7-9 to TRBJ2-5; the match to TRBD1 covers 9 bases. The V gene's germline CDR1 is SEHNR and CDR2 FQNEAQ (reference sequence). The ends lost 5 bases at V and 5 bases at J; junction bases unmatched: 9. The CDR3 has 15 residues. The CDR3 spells CASSRMGQGGETQYF. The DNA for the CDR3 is TGTGCCAGCAGCCGGATGGGACAGGGAGGGGAGACCCAGTACTTC.

CDR3 loop: CASSVGQTNQPQHF. Written as DNA, the CDR3 is TGTGCCAGCAGTGTGGGACAGACTAATCAGCCCCAGCATTTT. The V gene is TRBV2, the J gene TRBJ1-5; TRBD1 agrees at 7 bases. Per germline, CDR1 SNHLY and CDR2 FYNNEI. With 4 bases clipped from V and 4 bases from J, the junction kept 4 bases outside the gene matches. This CDR3 is 14 amino acids long. Filled out from reference TRBV2 and TRBJ1-5, the complete variable domain reads EPEVTQTPSHQVTQMGQEVILRCVPISNHLYFYWYRQILGQKVEFLVSFYNNEISEKSEIFDDQFSVERPDGSNFTLKIRSTKLEDSAMYFCASSVGQTNQPQHFGDGTRLSIL.

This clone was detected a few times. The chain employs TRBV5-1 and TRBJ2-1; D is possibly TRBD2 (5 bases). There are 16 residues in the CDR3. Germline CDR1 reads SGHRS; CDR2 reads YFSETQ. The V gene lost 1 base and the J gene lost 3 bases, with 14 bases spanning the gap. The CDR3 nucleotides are TGCGCCAGCAGCTTGAGCATAGGACTCAACTACAATGAGCAGTTCTTC. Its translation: CASSLSIGLNYNEQFF.

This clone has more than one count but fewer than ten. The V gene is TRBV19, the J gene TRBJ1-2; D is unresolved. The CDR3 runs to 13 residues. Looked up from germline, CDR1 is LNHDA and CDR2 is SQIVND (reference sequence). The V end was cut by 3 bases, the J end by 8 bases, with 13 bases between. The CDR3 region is CASSIRGWSGYTF. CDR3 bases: TGTGCCAGTAGTATCCGGGGATGGTCGGGCTACACCTTC.

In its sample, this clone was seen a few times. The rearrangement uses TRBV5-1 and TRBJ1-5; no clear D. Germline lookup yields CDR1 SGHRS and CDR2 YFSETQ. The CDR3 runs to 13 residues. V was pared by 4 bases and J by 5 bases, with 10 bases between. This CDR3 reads CASSEDSYQPQHF. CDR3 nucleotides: TGCGCCAGCAGCGAGGACTCTTATCAGCCCCAGCATTTT.

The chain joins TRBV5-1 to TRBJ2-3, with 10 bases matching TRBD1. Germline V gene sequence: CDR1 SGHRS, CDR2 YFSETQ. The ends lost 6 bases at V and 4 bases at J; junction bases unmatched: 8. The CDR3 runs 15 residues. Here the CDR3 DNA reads TGCGCCAGCACTCCGACAGGGGGCGCGTCAGATACGCAGTATTTT. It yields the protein CASTPTGGASDTQYF.

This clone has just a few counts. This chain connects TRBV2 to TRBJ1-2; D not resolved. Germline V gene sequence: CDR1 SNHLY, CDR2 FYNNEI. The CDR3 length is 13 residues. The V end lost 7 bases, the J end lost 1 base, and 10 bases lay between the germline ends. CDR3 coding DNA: TGTGCCAGCACCGAAACGGTTAACTATGGCTACACCTTC. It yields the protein CASTETVNYGYTF.

The CDR3 DNA follows: TGTGCCAGCAGCTTAGCTGTTATCGATACGCAGTATTTT. Amino acid sequence: CASSLAVIDTQYF. V and J are TRBV7-2 and TRBJ2-3; D gene unclear. The CDR3 sequence is 13 residues long. The germline V gene has CDR1 SGHTA and CDR2 FQGNSA. The ends were cut back, 0 bases at V and 6 bases at J, with 7 bases in the middle.

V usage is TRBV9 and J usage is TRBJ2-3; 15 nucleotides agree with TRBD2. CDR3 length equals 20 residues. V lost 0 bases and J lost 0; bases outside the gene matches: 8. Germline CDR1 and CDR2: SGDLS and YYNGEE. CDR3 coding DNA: TGTGCCAGCAGCGTAGGTTGGGGGACTAGCGGGGGGTTGAGCACAGATACGCAGTATTTT. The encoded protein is CASSVGWGTSGGLSTDTQYF.

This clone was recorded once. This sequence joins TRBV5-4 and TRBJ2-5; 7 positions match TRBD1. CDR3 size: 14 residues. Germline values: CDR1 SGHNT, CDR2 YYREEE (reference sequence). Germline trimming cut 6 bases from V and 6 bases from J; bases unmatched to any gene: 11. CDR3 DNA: TGTGCCAGCAAAAGGGTTAACAGGGGCCAGACCCAGTACTTC. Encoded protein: CASKRVNRGQTQYF.

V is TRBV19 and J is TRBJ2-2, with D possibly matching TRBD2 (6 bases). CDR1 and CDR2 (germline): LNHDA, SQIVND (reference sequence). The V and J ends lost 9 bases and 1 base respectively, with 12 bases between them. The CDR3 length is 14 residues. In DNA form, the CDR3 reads TGTGCCAGCGCGGGACCGATGAACACCGGGGAGCTGTTTTTT. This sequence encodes CASAGPMNTGELFF.

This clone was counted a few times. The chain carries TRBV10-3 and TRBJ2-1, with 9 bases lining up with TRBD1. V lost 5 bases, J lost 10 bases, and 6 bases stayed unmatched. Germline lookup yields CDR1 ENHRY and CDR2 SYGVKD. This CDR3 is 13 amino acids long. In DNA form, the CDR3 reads TGTGCCATCAGTAAACAGGGGGCGGAGGAGCAGTTCTTC. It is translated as CAISKQGAEEQFF.

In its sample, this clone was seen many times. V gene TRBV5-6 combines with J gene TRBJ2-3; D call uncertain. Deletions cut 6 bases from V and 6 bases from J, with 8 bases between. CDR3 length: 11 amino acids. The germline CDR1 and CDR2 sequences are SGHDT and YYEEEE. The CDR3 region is CASTFGDTQYF. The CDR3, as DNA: TGTGCCAGCACATTCGGGGATACGCAGTATTTT.

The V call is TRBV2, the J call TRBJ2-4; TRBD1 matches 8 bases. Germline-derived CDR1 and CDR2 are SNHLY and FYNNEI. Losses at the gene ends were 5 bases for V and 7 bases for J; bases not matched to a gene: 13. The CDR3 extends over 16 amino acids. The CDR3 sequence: CASSKVDRVLLNIQYF. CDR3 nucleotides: TGTGCCAGCAGTAAAGTGGACAGGGTGTTATTGAACATTCAGTACTTC.

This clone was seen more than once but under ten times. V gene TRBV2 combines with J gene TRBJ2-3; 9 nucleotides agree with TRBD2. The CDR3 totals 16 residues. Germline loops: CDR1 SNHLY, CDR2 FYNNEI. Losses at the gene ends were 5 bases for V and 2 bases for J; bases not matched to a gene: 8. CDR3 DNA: TGTGCCAGCAGTAGAGAGCTAGCGGGGAACACAGATACGCAGTATTTT. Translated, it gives CASSRELAGNTDTQYF.

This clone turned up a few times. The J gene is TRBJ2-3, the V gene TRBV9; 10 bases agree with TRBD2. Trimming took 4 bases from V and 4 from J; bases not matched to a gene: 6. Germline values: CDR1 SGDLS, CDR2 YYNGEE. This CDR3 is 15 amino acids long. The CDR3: CASSSASGGADTQYF. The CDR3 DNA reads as TGTGCCAGCAGCTCGGCCAGCGGGGGGGCAGATACGCAGTATTTT.